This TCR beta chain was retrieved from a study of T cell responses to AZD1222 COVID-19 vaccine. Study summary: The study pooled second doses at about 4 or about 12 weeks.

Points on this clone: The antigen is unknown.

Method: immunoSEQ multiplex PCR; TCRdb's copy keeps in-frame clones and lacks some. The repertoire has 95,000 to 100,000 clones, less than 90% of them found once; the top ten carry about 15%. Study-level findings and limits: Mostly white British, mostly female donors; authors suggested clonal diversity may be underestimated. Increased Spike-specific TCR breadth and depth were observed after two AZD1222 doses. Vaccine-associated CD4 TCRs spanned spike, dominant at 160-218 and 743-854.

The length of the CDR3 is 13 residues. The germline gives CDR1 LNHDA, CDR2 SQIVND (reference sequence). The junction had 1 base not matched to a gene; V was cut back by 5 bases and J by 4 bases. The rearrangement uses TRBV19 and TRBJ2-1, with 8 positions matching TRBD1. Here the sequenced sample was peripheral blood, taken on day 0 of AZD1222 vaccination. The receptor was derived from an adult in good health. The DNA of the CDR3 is TGTGCCAGTAGTGACAGGGGTTACAATGAGCAGTTCTTC. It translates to CASSDRGYNEQFF. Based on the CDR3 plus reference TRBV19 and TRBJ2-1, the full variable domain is DGGITQSPKYLFRKEGQNVTLSCEQNLNHDAMYWYRQDPGQGLRLIYYSQIVNDFQKGDIAEGYSVSREKKESFPLTVTSAQKNPTAFYLCASSDRGYNEQFFGPGTRLTVL.